This TCR beta chain was sequenced in a study of response to subunit inactivated influenza vaccine. Germline V gene sequence: CDR1 MDHEN, CDR2 SYDVKM. With 3 bases clipped from V and 4 bases from J, the junction kept 4 bases outside the gene matches. The CDR3 is 14 amino acids. As to this clonotype: Its antigen is not identified.

Study outcomes and limitations: The authors suggested that few new T cells are recruited per seasonal influenza vaccination.

TCRdb redid the calling of the RT-PCR reads with MiXCR, one entry per CDR3 protein. This table has about 190,000 distinct CDR3 sequences, around 14% appearing once. The TCR comes from a man aged 45-60 years who received an inactivated influenza vaccine. This sample comprised CD8+ T cells sorted from PBMCs, obtained 5 to 6 days after vaccination. This rearrangement joins TRBV28 to TRBJ2-7; 9 bases fit TRBD2. CDR3 DNA: TGTGCCAGCAGTTTCGTGACTAGCGGTTACGAGCAGTACTTC. Protein product: CASSFVTSGYEQYF.